The 15 T cell receptor beta chains listed next were all sequenced from one sample in a study of CD8 T cells in ankylosing spondylitis. TCRdb ran MiXCR on the 5' RACE reads and lists one entry per CDR3 protein. The sample has 200,000 to 300,000 distinct CDR3 sequences; 8% to 9% are singletons. Specimen: blood, either unsorted or a sorted T cell fraction (not recorded which). The receptors come from a female donor with ankylosing spondylitis or in good health (not recorded which).

The sample holds many counts of this clonotype. This sequence joins TRBV3-1 and TRBJ1-1, with no clear D. Germline CDR1 LGHDT, CDR2 YNNKEL (reference sequence). The germline V and J ends were trimmed by 0 bases and 4 bases, with 12 bases remaining between them. The CDR3 extends over 15 amino acids. This CDR3 is CASSQDSLTFTEAFF. The CDR3 nucleotides are TGTGCCAGCAGCCAAGATTCGCTGACGTTCACTGAAGCTTTCTTT.

This clonotype appeared a few times. This chain links TRBV28 with TRBJ2-7; possible D gene TRBD1, 6 bases. This CDR3 spans 14 amino acids. The V gene lost 3 bases and the J gene lost 10 bases, with 19 bases spanning the gap. Germline-derived CDR1 and CDR2 are MDHEN and SYDVKM. The CDR3 region has the DNA TGTGCCAGCAGTTTGCGGTTCCGACAGGCGGGTCAGTACTTC. Translating it yields CASSLRFRQAGQYF.

This clonotype was seen only once. This rearrangement joins TRBV30 to TRBJ1-5, with D maybe TRBD1 (6 bases). Trimming removed 6 bases at V and 3 bases at J, with 15 bases between. Germline CDR1 and CDR2: GTSNPN and SVGIG (reference sequence). This CDR3 is built from 14 residues. The CDR3 protein is CACSTGTPNQPQHF. In nucleotides, the CDR3 is TGTGCCTGCTCGACCGGGACACCCAATCAGCCCCAGCATTTT.

This clonotype has a count of ten or more. V gene TRBV29-1 combines with J gene TRBJ2-1; D is possibly TRBD2 (5 bases). CDR1 is SQVTM, CDR2 ANQGSEA, per germline. Trimming shortened V by 4 bases and J by 0 bases, and 7 bases separated the two germline ends. The CDR3 runs 13 residues. The CDR3 bases are TGCAGCGTTGTGAGGGTCTCCTACAATGAGCAGTTCTTC. Protein sequence: CSVVRVSYNEQFF.

The chain employs TRBV7-6 and TRBJ1-1; D is possibly TRBD1 (5 bases). The germline V gene has CDR1 SGHVS and CDR2 FNYEAQ. V dropped 5 bases and J dropped 3 bases, with 13 bases sitting between them. The CDR3 extends over 14 amino acids. The CDR3 spells CASSRGEDDTEAFF. As DNA, the CDR3 is TGTGCCAGCAGCCGAGGGGAAGACGACACTGAAGCTTTCTTT.

On this clonotype itself: One end of the junction is discordant with germline, which a read error may explain. The rearrangement links TRBV6-2 or TRBV6-3 to TRBJ1-2, with D maybe TRBD1 (5 bases). CDR3 size: 13 residues. The germline CDR1 and CDR2 sequences are MNHEY and SVGEGT. Written as DNA, the CDR3 is TGTGCCAGCAGTCCGGGACCTAACTATGGCTACATCTTC. It specifies CASSPGPNYGYIF.

On this clonotype itself: This may be a read error: a much more frequent sequence differs by one nucleotide. In DNA form, the CDR3 reads TGTACCAGCCTTGGGACAGTCTACGAGCAGTACTTC. This encodes CTSLGTVYEQYF. This chain connects TRBV6-2 or TRBV6-3 to TRBJ2-7, with 7 bases fitting TRBD1. Germline CDR1 reads MNHEY; CDR2 reads SVGEGT. The CDR3 is 12 amino acids.

The table lists this clonotype with many counts. The rearrangement joins TRBV24-1 to TRBJ2-2; D call uncertain. V was shortened by 4 bases and J by 7 bases, with 12 bases between the two germline ends. From germline, CDR1 is KGHDR and CDR2 SFDVKD. The CDR3 is 14 residues long. The CDR3 coding sequence is TGTGCCACCAGTGAAGGTTGGGGAAACGGGGAGCTGTTTTTT. Translated: CATSEGWGNGELFF.

Comments on this clonotype: A much larger clonotype is one base distant, so this may be a read error. The CDR3 nucleotides are TGTGCCAGCAGCCTAGGGAGGACCAGTGAAGCTTTCTTT. It codes for CASSLGRTSEAFF. The chain employs TRBV14 and TRBJ1-1, with D hard to call. Trimming pared 4 bases from V and 7 bases from J, leaving 13 bases between. Germline V CDR1 and CDR2: SGHDN, FVKESK. The CDR3 totals 13 residues.

In this sample, this clonotype turned up many times. This chain joins TRBV27 and TRBJ2-3; D ambiguous. There are 14 residues in the CDR3. The germline V gene has CDR1 MNHEY and CDR2 SMNVEV (reference sequence). The CDR3 protein is CVTKWSTSTDTQYF. CDR3 sequence (DNA): TGTGTCACGAAATGGAGTACTAGCACAGATACGCAGTATTTT.

This clonotype was seen repeatedly, ten times or more. The CDR3 coding sequence is TGTGCCAGCAGCTTACTTAGCGGTTACAATGAGCAGTTCTTC. Residues: CASSLLSGYNEQFF. V is TRBV11-2 and J is TRBJ2-1; D may be TRBD2 (6 bases). The CDR3 is made up of 14 amino acids. Germline V gene sequence: CDR1 SGHAT, CDR2 FQNNGV. Trimming removed 2 bases from V and 4 bases from J, with 9 bases in between.

This clonotype has a count of ten or more. The rearrangement uses TRBV7-8 and TRBJ2-1; tentatively, D is TRBD1 or TRBD2 (5 bases each). The CDR3 consists of 15 residues. Trimming took 5 bases from V and 7 from J, leaving 18 bases between them. CDR1 SGHVS and CDR2 FQNEAQ come from the germline V gene. CDR3 bases: TGTGCCAGCAGCCCCCTTGGCGGGCCAGGGAATGAGCAGTTCTTC. This codes for CASSPLGGPGNEQFF. The full variable domain, with the rest looked up from reference TRBV7-8 and TRBJ2-1, is GAGVSQSPRYKVAKRGQDVALRCDPISGHVSLFWYQQALGQGPEFLTYFQNEAQLDKSGLPSDRFFAERPEGSVSTLKIQRTQQEDSAVYLCASSPLGGPGNEQFFGPGTRLTVL.

This clonotype was seen repeatedly, ten times or more. The chain links TRBV12-3 or TRBV12-4 to TRBJ1-1; possibly TRBD1 for D (5 bases). The CDR3 runs 12 residues. V was trimmed by 7 bases and J by 5 bases, leaving 11 bases between them. The CDR3 sequence is CASTLGGTEAFF. CDR3 nucleotides: TGTGCCAGCACCCTCGGGGGTACTGAAGCTTTCTTT.

This clonotype was counted at least ten times. The chain uses TRBV5-1 and TRBJ2-1, with D uncertain. Between the trimmed V and J ends, which lost 0 bases and 8 bases, there was a span of 21 bases. The CDR3 loop spans 17 amino acids. Germline-derived CDR1 and CDR2 are SGHRS and YFSETQ. This CDR3 is CASSLEVRLGLTDEQFF. The CDR3 region has the DNA TGCGCCAGCAGCTTGGAAGTGAGGCTAGGCCTCACGGATGAGCAGTTCTTC.

In this sample, this clonotype turned up many times. The rearrangement links TRBV6-5 to TRBJ2-7, with unresolved D. The germline gives CDR1 MNHEY, CDR2 SVGAGI. Between the trimmed V and J ends, which lost 0 bases and 4 bases, there was a span of 7 bases. This CDR3 has 13 residues. The CDR3 here is CASSYSDCYEQYF. In DNA, the CDR3 is TGTGCCAGCAGTTACTCCGATTGTTACGAGCAGTACTTC.